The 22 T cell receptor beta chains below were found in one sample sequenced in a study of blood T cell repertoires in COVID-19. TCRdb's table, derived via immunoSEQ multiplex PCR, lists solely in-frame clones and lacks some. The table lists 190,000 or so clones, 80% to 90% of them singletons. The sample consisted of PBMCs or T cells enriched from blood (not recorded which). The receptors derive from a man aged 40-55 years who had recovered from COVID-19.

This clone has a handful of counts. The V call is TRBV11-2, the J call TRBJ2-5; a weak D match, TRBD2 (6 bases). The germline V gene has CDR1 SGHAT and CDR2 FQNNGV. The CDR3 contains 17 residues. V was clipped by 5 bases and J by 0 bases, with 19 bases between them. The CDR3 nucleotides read TGTGCCAGCAGCCCCGGGAGTTTTGGGCCGGACCAAGAGACCCAGTACTTC. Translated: CASSPGSFGPDQETQYF.

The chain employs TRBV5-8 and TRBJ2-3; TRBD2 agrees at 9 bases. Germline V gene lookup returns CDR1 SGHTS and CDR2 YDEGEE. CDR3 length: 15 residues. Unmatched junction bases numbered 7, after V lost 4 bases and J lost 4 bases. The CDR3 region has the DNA TGTGCCAGCAGCCTACTAGCGGGCCGCCCAGATACGCAGTATTTT. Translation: CASSLLAGRPDTQYF.

CDR3: CASSPTPTGDSPLHF. DNA for the CDR3: TGTGCCAGCTCACCCACGCCAACGGGGGACTCACCCCTCCACTTT. The chain has TRBV18 and TRBJ1-6, with D maybe TRBD1 (5 bases). CDR3 length: 15 amino acids. CDR1 KGHSH and CDR2 LQKENI come from the germline V gene. V dropped 3 bases and J dropped 10 bases, with 16 bases sitting between them.

This CDR3 reads CASGLGGRAVYNEQFF. In nucleotides, the CDR3 is TGTGCTAGTGGTTTAGGGGGGAGGGCCGTGTACAATGAGCAGTTCTTC. The chain carries TRBV12-5 and TRBJ2-1, with D possibly matching TRBD2 (7 bases). The V end lost 3 bases, the J end lost 4 bases, and 16 bases lay between the germline ends. The CDR3 length is 16 residues. Per the germline V gene, CDR1 is LGHNT and CDR2 is FRNRAP.

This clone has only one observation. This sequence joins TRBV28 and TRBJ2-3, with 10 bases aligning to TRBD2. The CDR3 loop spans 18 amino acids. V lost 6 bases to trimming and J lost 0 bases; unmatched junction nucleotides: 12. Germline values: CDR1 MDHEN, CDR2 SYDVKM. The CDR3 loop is CASRGSGRAMGSTDTQYF. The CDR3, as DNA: TGTGCCAGCAGGGGGAGCGGGAGGGCCATGGGAAGCACAGATACGCAGTATTTT. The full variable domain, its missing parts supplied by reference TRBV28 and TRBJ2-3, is DVKVTQSSRYLVKRTGEKVFLECVQDMDHENMFWYRQDPGLGLRLIYFSYDVKMKEKGDIPEGYSVSREKKERFSLILESASTNQTSMYLCASRGSGRAMGSTDTQYFGPGTRLTVL.

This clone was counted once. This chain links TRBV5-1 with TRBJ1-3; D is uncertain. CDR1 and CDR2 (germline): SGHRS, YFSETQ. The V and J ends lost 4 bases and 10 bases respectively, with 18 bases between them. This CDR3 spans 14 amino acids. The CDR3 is CASSANPGAGTIYF. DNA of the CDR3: TGCGCCAGCAGCGCGAACCCGGGAGCGGGGACCATATATTTT.

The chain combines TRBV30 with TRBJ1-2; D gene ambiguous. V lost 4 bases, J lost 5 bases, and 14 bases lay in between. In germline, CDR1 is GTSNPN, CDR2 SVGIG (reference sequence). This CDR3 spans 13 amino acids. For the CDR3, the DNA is TGTGCCTGGATGTCGATGGGCGCATATGGCTACACCTTC. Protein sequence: CAWMSMGAYGYTF.

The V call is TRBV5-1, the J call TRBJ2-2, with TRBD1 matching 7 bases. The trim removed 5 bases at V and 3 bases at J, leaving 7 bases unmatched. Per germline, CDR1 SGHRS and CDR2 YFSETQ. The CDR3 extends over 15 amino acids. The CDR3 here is CASRVGGQDTGELFF. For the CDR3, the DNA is TGCGCCAGCAGAGTTGGTGGACAGGACACCGGGGAGCTGTTTTTT. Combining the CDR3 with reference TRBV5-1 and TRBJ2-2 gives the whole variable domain KAGVTQTPRYLIKTRGQQVTLSCSPISGHRSVSWYQQTPGQGLQFLFEYFSETQRNKGNFPGRFSGRQFSNSRSEMNVSTLELGDSALYLCASRVGGQDTGELFFGEGSRLTVL.

The CDR3 loop reads CASSMVGRGRNQPQHF. In DNA form, the CDR3 reads TGTGCCAGTAGTATGGTCGGCAGGGGGCGAAATCAGCCCCAGCATTTT. The gene calls are TRBV19 and TRBJ1-5, with 8 positions matching TRBD1. V lost 3 bases and J lost 4; bases outside the gene matches: 8. Germline CDR1 is LNHDA and CDR2 is SQIVND (reference sequence). The CDR3 has 16 amino acids.

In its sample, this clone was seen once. In nucleotides, the CDR3 is TGCAGTGCTAGTGGGGGCGCAGGTAGCACAGATACGCAGTATTTT. It translates to CSASGGAGSTDTQYF. The chain has TRBV20-1 and TRBJ2-3; the D gene is possibly TRBD1 (6 bases). Germline values: CDR1 DFQATT, CDR2 SNEGSKA (reference sequence). The V end was cut by 3 bases, the J end by 0 bases, with 13 bases between. This CDR3 has 15 residues.

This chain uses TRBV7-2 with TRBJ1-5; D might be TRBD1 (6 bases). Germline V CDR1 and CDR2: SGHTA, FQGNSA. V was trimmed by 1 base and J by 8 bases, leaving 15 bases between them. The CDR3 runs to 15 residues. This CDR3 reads CASSLGEGGRKPQHF. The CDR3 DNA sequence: TGTGCCAGCAGCTTAGGTGAGGGGGGGAGGAAGCCCCAGCATTTT.

CDR3 sequence reads: CASSIPGEGYGYTF. The CDR3 nucleotides are TGTGCCAGTAGTATTCCGGGGGAGGGCTATGGCTACACCTTC. The V and J genes are TRBV19 and TRBJ1-2; maybe TRBD1 (5 bases). Trimming removed 3 bases at V and 4 bases at J, with 12 bases between. The CDR3 loop spans 14 amino acids. Per germline, CDR1 LNHDA and CDR2 SQIVND (reference sequence).

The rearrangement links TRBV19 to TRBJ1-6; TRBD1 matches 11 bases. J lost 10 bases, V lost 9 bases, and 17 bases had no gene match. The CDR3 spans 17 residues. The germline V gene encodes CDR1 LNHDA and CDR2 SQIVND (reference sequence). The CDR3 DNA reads TGTGCCAGCCAGTTGGGGACAGGGGGTTACGCGGGATCACCCCTCCACTTT. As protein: CASQLGTGGYAGSPLHF.

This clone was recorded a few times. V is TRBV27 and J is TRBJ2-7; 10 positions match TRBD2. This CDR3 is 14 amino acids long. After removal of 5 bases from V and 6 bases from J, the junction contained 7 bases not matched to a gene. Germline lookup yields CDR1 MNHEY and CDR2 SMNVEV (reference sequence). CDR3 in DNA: TGTGCCAGCAGTAGAGCGGGAGGGCCTGGCGAGCAGTACTTC. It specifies CASSRAGGPGEQYF.

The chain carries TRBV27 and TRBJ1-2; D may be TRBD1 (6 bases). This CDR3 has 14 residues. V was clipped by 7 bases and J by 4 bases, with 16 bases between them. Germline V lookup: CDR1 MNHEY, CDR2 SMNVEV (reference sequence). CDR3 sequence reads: CASTPNRALYGYTF. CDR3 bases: TGTGCCAGCACCCCAAACAGGGCTCTCTATGGCTACACCTTC.

CDR3 DNA sequence: TGTGCCAGCTCACCATCGGGGTTGGGTCAGCCCCAGCATTTT. It is translated as CASSPSGLGQPQHF. This chain links TRBV18 with TRBJ1-5; the D is unclear. V lost 2 bases and J lost 6, with 11 bases in between. The CDR3 runs 14 residues. CDR1 is KGHSH, CDR2 LQKENI, per germline.

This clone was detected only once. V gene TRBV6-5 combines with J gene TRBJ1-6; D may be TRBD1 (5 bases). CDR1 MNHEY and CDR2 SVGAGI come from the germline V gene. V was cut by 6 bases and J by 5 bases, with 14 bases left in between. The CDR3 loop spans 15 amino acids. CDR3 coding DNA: TGTGCCAGCAGAACGACAGTCACCAATAATTCACCCCTCCACTTT. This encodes CASRTTVTNNSPLHF.

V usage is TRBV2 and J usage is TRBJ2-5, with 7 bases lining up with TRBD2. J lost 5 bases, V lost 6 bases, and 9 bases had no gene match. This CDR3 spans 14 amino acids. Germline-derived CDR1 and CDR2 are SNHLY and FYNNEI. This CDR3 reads CASSRERGWETQYF. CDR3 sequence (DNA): TGTGCCAGCAGCCGAGAGCGGGGATGGGAGACCCAGTACTTC.

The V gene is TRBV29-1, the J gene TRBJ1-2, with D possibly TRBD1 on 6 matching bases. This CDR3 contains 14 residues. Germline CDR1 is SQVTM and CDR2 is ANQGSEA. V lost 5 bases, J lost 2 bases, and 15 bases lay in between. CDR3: CSVSRGGTNYGYTF. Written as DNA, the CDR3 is TGCAGCGTTTCTCGGGGAGGGACAAACTATGGCTACACCTTC.

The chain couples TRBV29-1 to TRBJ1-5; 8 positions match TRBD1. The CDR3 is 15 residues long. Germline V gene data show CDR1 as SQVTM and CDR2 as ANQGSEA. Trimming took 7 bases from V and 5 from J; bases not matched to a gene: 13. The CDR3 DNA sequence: TGCAGCGCGAAAATCGCAGGGGGCTTAGATCAGCCCCAGCATTTT. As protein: CSAKIAGGLDQPQHF.

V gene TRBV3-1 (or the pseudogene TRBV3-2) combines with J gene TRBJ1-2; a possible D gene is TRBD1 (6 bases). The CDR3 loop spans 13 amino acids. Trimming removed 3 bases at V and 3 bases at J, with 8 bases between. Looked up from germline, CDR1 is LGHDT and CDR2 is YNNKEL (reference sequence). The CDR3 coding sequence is TGTGCCAGCAGCCAGCCAGGGGACTATGGCTACACCTTC. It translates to CASSQPGDYGYTF.

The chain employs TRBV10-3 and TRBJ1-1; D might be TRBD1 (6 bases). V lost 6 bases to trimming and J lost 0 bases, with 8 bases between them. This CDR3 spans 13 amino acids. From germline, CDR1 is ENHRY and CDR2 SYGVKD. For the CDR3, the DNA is TGTGCCATCAGCAGGGACATGAACACTGAAGCTTTCTTT. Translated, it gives CAISRDMNTEAFF.